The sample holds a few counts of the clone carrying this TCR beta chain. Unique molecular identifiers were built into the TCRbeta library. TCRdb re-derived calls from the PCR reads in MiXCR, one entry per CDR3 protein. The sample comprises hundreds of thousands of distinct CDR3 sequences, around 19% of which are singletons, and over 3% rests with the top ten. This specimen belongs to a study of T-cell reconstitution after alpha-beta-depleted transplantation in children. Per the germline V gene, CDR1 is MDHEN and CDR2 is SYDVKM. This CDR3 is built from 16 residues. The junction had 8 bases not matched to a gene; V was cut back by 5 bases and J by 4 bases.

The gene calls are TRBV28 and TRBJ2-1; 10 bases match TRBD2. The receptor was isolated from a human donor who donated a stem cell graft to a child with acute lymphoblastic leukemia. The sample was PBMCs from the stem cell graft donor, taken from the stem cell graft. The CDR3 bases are TGTGCCAGCAGTCCTCTAGCGGGAGAGTTGTACAATGAGCAGTTCTTC. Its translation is CASSPLAGELYNEQFF.